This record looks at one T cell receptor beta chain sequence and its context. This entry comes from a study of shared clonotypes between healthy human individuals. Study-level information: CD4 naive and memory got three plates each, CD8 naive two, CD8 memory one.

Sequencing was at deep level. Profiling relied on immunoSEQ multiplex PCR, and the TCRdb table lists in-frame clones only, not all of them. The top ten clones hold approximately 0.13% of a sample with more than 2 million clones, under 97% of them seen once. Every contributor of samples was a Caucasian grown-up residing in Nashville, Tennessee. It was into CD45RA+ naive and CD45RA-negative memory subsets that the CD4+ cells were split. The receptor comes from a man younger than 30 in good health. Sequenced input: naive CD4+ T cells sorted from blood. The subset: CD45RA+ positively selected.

The chain's CDR3 is CASSLHPTGIPYGYTF. The DNA of the CDR3 is TGTGCCAGCAGTCTCCACCCTACAGGGATCCCCTATGGCTACACCTTC. This chain uses TRBV27 with TRBJ1-2; a possible D gene is TRBD1 (6 bases). The V gene's germline CDR1 is MNHEY and CDR2 SMNVEV (reference sequence). The CDR3 runs to 16 residues. V gave up 5 bases and J gave up 4 bases, with 20 bases separating them.